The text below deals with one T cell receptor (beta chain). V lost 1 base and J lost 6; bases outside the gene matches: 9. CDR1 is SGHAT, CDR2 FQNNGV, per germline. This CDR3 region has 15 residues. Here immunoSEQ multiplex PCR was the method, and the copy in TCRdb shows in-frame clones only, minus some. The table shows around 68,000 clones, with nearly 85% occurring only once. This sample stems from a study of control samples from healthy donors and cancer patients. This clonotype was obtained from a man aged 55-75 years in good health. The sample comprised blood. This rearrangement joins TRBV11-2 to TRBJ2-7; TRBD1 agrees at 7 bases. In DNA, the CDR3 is TGTGCCAGCAGCTTAGCTGCACAGGGGTTAGGCGAGCAGTACTTC. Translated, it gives CASSLAAQGLGEQYF.